This T cell receptor beta chain came from a study of T-cell reconstitution after alpha-beta-depleted transplantation in children. Using unique molecular identifiers, the investigators prepared the TCRbeta library. From the PCR reads, TCRdb called clonotypes with MiXCR, one entry per CDR3 protein. Of some 600,000 distinct CDR3 sequences listed, under 15% are singletons. Study results and limitations: T-cell counts and diversity at one year following transplant were attributed mainly to newly produced T cells. Elevated TCRbeta diversity at day 60 was traced, in some patients, to surviving recipient T cells and thymic progenitors. It was reported that alpha-beta T cells came from several hundred expanded graft clones (about two months after transplant).

This clonotype has only a few counts. What it binds is unknown. Between the trimmed V and J ends, which lost 0 bases and 0 bases, there was a span of 8 bases. Germline loops: CDR1 KGHDR, CDR2 SFDVKD. This CDR3 has 16 amino acids. J is TRBJ2-1 and V is TRBV24-1, with unresolved D. The sequence derives from a male patient between 5 and 17 years old who had a stem cell transplant for acute myeloid leukemia, so the T cells may come from the graft donor. The sample in question was PBMCs, mostly from graft donor cells, obtained 360 days after TCRalphabeta/CD19-depleted stem cell transplant. The CDR3 DNA reads as TGTGCCACCAGTGATTTGGGGGTGAGCTCCTACAATGAGCAGTTCTTC. Translating gives CATSDLGVSSYNEQFF.